The table lists the clone carrying this T cell receptor (beta chain) with a count of one. This sample was included in a study of PD-1 blockade in classical Hodgkin lymphoma. The assay was immunoSEQ multiplex PCR, and TCRdb's table has in-frame clones only and misses some. Of 12,000 or so clones in the sample, roughly 80% were seen once. Each patient relapsed following autologous stem cell transplantation, and prior brentuximab vedotin exposure differed. Magnetic negative selection of thawed PBMCs was the method by which CD4+ T cells were purified. The source is a human donor with classical Hodgkin lymphoma. This specimen was CD4+ T cells from blood, taken at baseline.

This chain's CDR3 is CASRRDNDSPLHF. In DNA, the CDR3 is TGTGCCAGCAGACGAGACAACGATTCACCCCTCCACTTT. The chain carries TRBV6-1 and TRBJ1-6; no reliable D call. Germline values: CDR1 MNHNS, CDR2 SASEGT. V was shortened by 6 bases and J by 8 bases, with 11 bases between the two germline ends. The CDR3 is made up of 13 amino acids.